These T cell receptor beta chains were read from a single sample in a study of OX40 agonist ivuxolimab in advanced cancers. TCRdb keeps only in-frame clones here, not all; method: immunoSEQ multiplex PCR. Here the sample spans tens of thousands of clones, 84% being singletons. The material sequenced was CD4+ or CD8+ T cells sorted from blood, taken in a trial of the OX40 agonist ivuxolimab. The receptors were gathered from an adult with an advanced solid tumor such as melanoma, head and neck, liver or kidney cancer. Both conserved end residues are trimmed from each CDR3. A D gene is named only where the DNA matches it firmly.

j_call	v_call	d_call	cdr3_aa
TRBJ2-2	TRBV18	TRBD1	ASSEGQGLELF
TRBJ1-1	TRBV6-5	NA	ASSYDSWTVDTEAF
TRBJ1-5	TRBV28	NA	ASSLGQIGQPQH
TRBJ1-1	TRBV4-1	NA	ASSRSDMMNTEAF
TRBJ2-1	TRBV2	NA	ASSVRADNEQF
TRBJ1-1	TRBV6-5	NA	ASSPDKNTEAF
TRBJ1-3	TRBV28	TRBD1	ASSPGGDSGNTIY
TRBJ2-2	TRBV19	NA	ASSKSGELF
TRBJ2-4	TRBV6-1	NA	ASSFDRQHIQY
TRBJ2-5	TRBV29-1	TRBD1	SVADRGAETQY
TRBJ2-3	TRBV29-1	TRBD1	SVDGTGGTDTQY
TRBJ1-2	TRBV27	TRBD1	ASSLGSGTGGSGYT
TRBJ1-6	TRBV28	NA	AIPGPENSPLH
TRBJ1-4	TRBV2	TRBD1	ASRRTGRFEKLF
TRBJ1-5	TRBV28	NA	ASLRGRSNQPQH
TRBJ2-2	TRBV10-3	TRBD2	AISPTRGGRNTGELF
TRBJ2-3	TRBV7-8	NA	ASRWRGQSYADTQY
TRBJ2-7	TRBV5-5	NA	ASSIGTRQYSHEQY
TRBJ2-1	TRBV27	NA	ASSVDYSGNEQF
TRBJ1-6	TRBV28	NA	ASSPSRDVDLSPLH
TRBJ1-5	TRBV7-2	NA	ASSPDYNQPQH
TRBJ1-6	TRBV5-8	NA	ASSLLRGESYNSPLH
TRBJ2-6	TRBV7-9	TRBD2	ASSLGASGNPGANVLT
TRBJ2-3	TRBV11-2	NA	ASSVSGSTDTQY
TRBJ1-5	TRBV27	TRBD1	ASSPDRGKSNQPQH
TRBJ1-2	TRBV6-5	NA	ASSLGGNPSYGYT
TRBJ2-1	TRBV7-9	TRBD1	ASSLFQGAYNEQF
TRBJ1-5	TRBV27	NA	ASSSRHGNQPQH
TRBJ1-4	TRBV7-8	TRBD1	ASSNTGEGEKLF
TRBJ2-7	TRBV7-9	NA	ASSGPLRAYEQY
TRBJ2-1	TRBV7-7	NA	ASSLAQGHNEQF
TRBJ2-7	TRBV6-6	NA	ASSRGTAAEQY
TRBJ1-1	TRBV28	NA	ASKILGLPTEAF
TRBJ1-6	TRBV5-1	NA	ASSIDGEGGVRRSPLH
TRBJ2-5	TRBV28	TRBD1	ASSPGQGAQETQY
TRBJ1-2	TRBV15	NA	ATSRDRQNFYGYT
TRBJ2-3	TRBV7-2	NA	ASSLAITDTQY
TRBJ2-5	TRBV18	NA	ASVGNQLQETQY
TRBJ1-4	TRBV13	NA	ASSRTATNEKLF
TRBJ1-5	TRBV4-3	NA	ASSQRGSEPQH
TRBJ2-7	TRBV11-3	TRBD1	ASRGQDDEQY
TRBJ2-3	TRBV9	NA	ASSVAAVSTDTQY
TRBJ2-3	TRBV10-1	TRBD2	ASSKRLAETDTQY
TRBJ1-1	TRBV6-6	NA	ASTQGVHSNTEAF
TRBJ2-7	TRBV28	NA	ASSLPLRGSYEQY
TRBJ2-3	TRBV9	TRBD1	ASSPRQGAITDTQY
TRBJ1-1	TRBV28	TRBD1	ASSLRGQGVRAF
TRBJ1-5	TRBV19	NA	ASSIVSAHINQPQH